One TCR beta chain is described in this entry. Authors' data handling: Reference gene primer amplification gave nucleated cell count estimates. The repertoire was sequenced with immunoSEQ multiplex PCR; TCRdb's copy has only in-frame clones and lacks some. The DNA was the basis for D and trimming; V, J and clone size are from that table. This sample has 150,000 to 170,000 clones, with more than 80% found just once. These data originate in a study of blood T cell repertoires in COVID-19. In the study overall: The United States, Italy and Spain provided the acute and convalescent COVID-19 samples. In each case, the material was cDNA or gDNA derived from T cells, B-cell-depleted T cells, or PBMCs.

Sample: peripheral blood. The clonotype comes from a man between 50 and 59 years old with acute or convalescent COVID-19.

The CDR3, as DNA: TGTGCCAGCAGCCGAGGACAGGGGAGTCAGCCCCAGCATTTT. The encoded protein is CASSRGQGSQPQHF. The V and J genes are TRBV7-6 and TRBJ1-5; 9 bases agree with TRBD1. The V gene's germline CDR1 is SGHVS and CDR2 FNYEAQ. The trim removed 5 bases at V and 6 bases at J, leaving 5 bases unmatched. This CDR3 is built from 14 residues.